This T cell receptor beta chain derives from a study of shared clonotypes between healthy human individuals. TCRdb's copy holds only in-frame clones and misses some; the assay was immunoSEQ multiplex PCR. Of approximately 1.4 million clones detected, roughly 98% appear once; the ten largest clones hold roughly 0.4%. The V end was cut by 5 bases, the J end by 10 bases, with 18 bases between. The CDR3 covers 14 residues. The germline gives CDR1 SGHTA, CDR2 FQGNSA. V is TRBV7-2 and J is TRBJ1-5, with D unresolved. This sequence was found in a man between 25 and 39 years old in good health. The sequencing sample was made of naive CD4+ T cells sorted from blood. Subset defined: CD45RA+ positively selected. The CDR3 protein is CASSLGGAGSPQHF. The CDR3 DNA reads TGTGCCAGCAGCCTTGGAGGCGCCGGCAGCCCCCAGCATTTT.